The clone carrying this T cell receptor beta chain was observed once. The antigen is not known. The sample is drawn from a study of T cell responses to AZD1222 COVID-19 vaccine. Whole-study findings and limits: Targeting of unmutated variant regions was reportedly seen in nearly half of spike-specific TCRs. The study found vaccine-associated CD4 TCRs spanning spike, dominant at 160-218 and 743-854. Donors were mostly white British, more females; clonal diversity possibly underestimated.

Here immunoSEQ multiplex PCR was the method, and the copy in TCRdb shows in-frame clones only, minus some. The sample consists of some 89,000 clones, roughly nine tenths of them appearing once. Germline V lookup: CDR1 MNHNS, CDR2 SASEGT. This CDR3 has 17 amino acids. V was shortened by 0 bases and J by 2 bases, with 14 bases between the two germline ends. The J gene is TRBJ1-5, the V gene TRBV6-1; D possibly corresponds to TRBD1 (6 bases). Sequencing was performed on peripheral blood, taken on day 0 of AZD1222 vaccination. The sequence was collected from an adult in good health. The CDR3 DNA reads TGTGCCAGCAGTGAAGCGCAATGGGGGGCGGGCAATCAGCCCCAGCATTTT. It specifies CASSEAQWGAGNQPQHF.